These T cell receptor beta chains were read from a single sample in a study of vaccination and CD4 T cells after COVID-19. MiXCR, applied by TCRdb to the PCR reads, yields one record per CDR3 protein. The table has approximately 11,000 distinct CDR3 sequences, less than 50% seen once. Their target antigens are unknown. Source material: CD4+ T cells from blood, cultured in vitro. Source of these receptors: a human donor who had recovered from COVID-19. Each CDR3 is given with its conserved first and last residue. The D gene is left open where the match is weak. Rows give clone size only sometimes, using once, few, many, or a class for an expanded clone.

D	length	size	V	J	CDR3	DNA
NA	16	NA	TRBV28	TRBJ1-5	CASIVGGGGSNQPQHF	TGTGCCAGTATAGTCGGGGGGGGTGGAAGCAATCAGCCCCAGCATTTT
NA	14	few	TRBV12-3/TRBV12-4	TRBJ2-3	CASSPWAGTDTQYF	TGTGCCAGCAGCCCGTGGGCGGGCACAGATACGCAGTATTTT
NA	13	NA	TRBV11-2	TRBJ2-2	CASSPYRTGELFF	TGTGCCAGCAGCCCGTATCGAACCGGGGAGCTGTTTTTT
NA	13	NA	TRBV7-3	TRBJ1-1	CASSLRRETEAFF	TGTGCCAGCAGCTTGAGGAGGGAAACTGAAGCTTTCTTT
TRBD2	17	NA	TRBV5-1	TRBJ2-3	CASSFVLAGASTDTQYF	TGCGCCAGCAGCTTTGTACTAGCGGGGGCCAGCACAGATACGCAGTATTTT
NA	13	few	TRBV7-2	TRBJ1-2	CASSLRPNYGYTF	TGTGCCAGCAGCTTAAGACCTAACTATGGCTACACCTTC
NA	17	NA	TRBV7-9	TRBJ1-5	CASSLGIGPGGNQPQHF	TGTGCCAGCAGCTTAGGTATCGGACCTGGTGGGAATCAGCCCCAGCATTTT
TRBD1	11	NA	TRBV20-1	TRBJ1-1	CSARQGYEAFF	TGCAGTGCTCGACAGGGGTATGAAGCTTTCTTT
TRBD2	14	few	TRBV7-3	TRBJ2-1	CASSLWPGGDEQFF	TGTGCCAGCAGCTTATGGCCGGGGGGGGATGAGCAGTTCTTC
NA	14	few	TRBV11-2	TRBJ2-7	CASSLMRTTYEQYF	TGTGCCAGCAGCTTAATGCGCACGACCTACGAGCAGTACTTC
NA	14	few	TRBV19	TRBJ1-1	CASSLGRANTEAFF	TGTGCCAGTAGCCTAGGACGGGCGAACACTGAAGCTTTCTTT
NA	14	few	TRBV7-2	TRBJ2-5	CASSFPGSRETQYF	TGTGCCAGCAGCTTTCCAGGGAGTAGGGAGACCCAGTACTTC
NA	13	NA	TRBV12-3/TRBV12-4	TRBJ1-1	CASSPGWGAEAFF	TGTGCCAGCTCTCCGGGTTGGGGCGCTGAAGCTTTCTTT
NA	15	NA	TRBV7-2	TRBJ1-1	CASSFTGAPNTEAFF	TGTGCCAGCAGCTTTACGGGGGCACCCAACACTGAAGCTTTCTTT
TRBD2	14	NA	TRBV20-1	TRBJ2-7	CSARESGGAYEQYF	TGCAGTGCTAGAGAGTCGGGGGGGGCCTACGAGCAGTACTTC
TRBD1	14	NA	TRBV27	TRBJ1-2	CASSSAGQRHGYTF	TGTGCCAGCAGTTCCGCGGGACAGCGCCATGGCTACACCTTC
TRBD1	20	NA	TRBV24-1	TRBJ2-2	CATSDLGDRVGASNTGELFF	TGTGCCACCAGTGATTTGGGGGACAGGGTAGGGGCCTCGAACACCGGGGAGCTGTTTTTT
TRBD2	16	once	TRBV28	TRBJ2-1	CASRPIGLAEYNEQFF	TGTGCCAGCAGGCCTATCGGACTAGCGGAATACAATGAGCAGTTCTTC
NA	16	NA	TRBV5-1	TRBJ2-5	CASSSPPGPEGETQYF	TGCGCCAGCAGCTCCCCGCCGGGACCAGAGGGAGAGACCCAGTACTTC
TRBD1	16	NA	TRBV19	TRBJ2-3	CASSIDHMTGADTQYF	TGTGCCAGTAGTATAGATCATATGACAGGGGCAGATACGCAGTATTTT
TRBD2	17	few	TRBV9	TRBJ2-2	CASSPHWGGRNTGELFF	TGTGCCAGCAGCCCTCATTGGGGAGGGAGGAACACCGGGGAGCTGTTTTTT
TRBD1	14	NA	TRBV14	TRBJ1-1	CASSRNRGEAEAFF	TGTGCCAGCAGCCGGAACAGGGGGGAGGCTGAAGCTTTCTTT
NA	14	few	TRBV7-9	TRBJ1-1	CASSLAPTNTEAFF	TGTGCCAGCAGCTTAGCCCCGACGAACACTGAAGCTTTCTTT
NA	13	few	TRBV20-1	TRBJ1-4	CSAREGVDGKLFF	TGCAGTGCTAGAGAGGGGGTAGATGGAAAACTGTTTTTT
NA	14	few	TRBV6-1	TRBJ1-6	CASSPGRAVSPLHF	TGTGCCAGCAGTCCGGGTCGCGCGGTTTCACCCCTCCACTTT
NA	14	NA	TRBV11-3	TRBJ2-7	CASSSGWVTYEQYF	TGTGCCAGCAGCTCCGGGTGGGTAACCTACGAGCAGTACTTC
NA	12	NA	TRBV6-5	TRBJ1-1	CASSYRVTEAFF	TGTGCCAGCAGTTATAGGGTCACTGAAGCTTTCTTT
NA	12	few	TRBV20-1	TRBJ2-7	CSAGGRTYEQYF	TGCAGTGCTGGGGGGAGAACCTACGAGCAGTACTTC
TRBD1	13	few	TRBV7-9	TRBJ2-3	CASSLTGADTQYF	TGTGCCAGCAGCCTGACAGGGGCAGATACGCAGTATTTT
TRBD2	14	NA	TRBV7-2	TRBJ2-7	CASSLAGVSYEQYF	TGTGCCAGCAGCCTAGCGGGAGTATCCTACGAGCAGTACTTC
NA	10	NA	TRBV29-1	TRBJ2-5	CSGREETQYF	TGCAGCGGCCGTGAAGAGACCCAGTACTTC
NA	14	few	TRBV19	TRBJ1-2	CASSLMIANYGYTF	TGTGCCAGTAGTTTGATGATAGCTAACTATGGCTACACCTTC
NA	13	NA	TRBV21-1	TRBJ2-7	CASSSPTGIEQYF	TGTGCCAGCAGCTCCCCGACAGGGATCGAGCAGTACTTC
NA	15	NA	TRBV6-5	TRBJ1-2	CASSYRYGANYGHTF	TGTGCCAGCAGTTACCGGTATGGGGCTAACTATGGCCACACCTTC
TRBD2	15	NA	TRBV7-9	TRBJ2-3	CASSPSGVSTDTQYF	TGTGCCAGCAGCCCGAGCGGGGTAAGCACAGATACGCAGTATTTT
NA	14	NA	TRBV7-8	TRBJ1-2	CASSRAQGQRGYTF	TGTGCCAGCAGCAGAGCACAGGGTCAGCGTGGCTACACCTTC
TRBD2	13	NA	TRBV20-1	TRBJ2-7	CSASGRGAHEQYF	TGCAGTGCTAGTGGGAGGGGTGCCCACGAGCAGTACTTC
TRBD2	14	NA	TRBV7-2	TRBJ2-7	CASSLGGGYYEQYF	TGTGCCAGCAGCTTAGGCGGGGGGTACTACGAGCAGTACTTC
NA	12	NA	TRBV6-5	TRBJ2-1	CASSYTTGKQFF	TGTGCCAGCAGTTACACCACAGGGAAGCAGTTCTTC
NA	16	few	TRBV7-8	TRBJ1-5	CASSLVGGTSNQPQHF	TGTGCCAGCAGCTTAGTGGGGGGAACGAGCAATCAGCCCCAGCATTTT
NA	16	NA	TRBV21-1	TRBJ2-1	CASSNRRDDRDNEQFF	TGTGCCAGCAGCAACCGGCGGGACGATCGCGACAATGAGCAGTTCTTC
NA	11	few	TRBV20-1	TRBJ2-5	CSASLDETQYF	TGCAGTGCTAGCCTAGACGAGACCCAGTACTTC
TRBD1	14	few	TRBV7-9	TRBJ1-2	CASSQSDRAHGYTF	TGTGCCAGCAGCCAATCGGACAGGGCCCATGGCTACACCTTC
TRBD1	16	once	TRBV6-1	TRBJ2-2	CASRGTGGFNTGELFF	TGTGCCAGCAGAGGTACAGGGGGCTTTAACACCGGGGAGCTGTTTTTT
NA	14	few	TRBV6-5	TRBJ1-6	CASSYQDANSPLHF	TGTGCCAGCAGCTACCAGGACGCTAATTCACCCCTCCACTTT
NA	13	NA	TRBV19	TRBJ1-1	CASSPRENTEAFF	TGTGCCAGTAGCCCGAGAGAGAACACTGAAGCTTTCTTT
NA	13	NA	TRBV6-1	TRBJ2-7	CASSRERAYEQYF	TGTGCCAGCTCTCGGGAAAGGGCGTACGAGCAGTACTTC
NA	14	NA	TRBV6-1	TRBJ2-3	CASSPAALTDTQYF	TGTGCCAGCAGTCCGGCCGCCCTCACAGATACGCAGTATTTT
NA	14	NA	TRBV5-1	TRBJ2-3	CASSLGGFPDTQYF	TGCGCCAGCAGCTTGGGCGGTTTCCCAGATACGCAGTATTTT
NA	14	few	TRBV29-1	TRBJ1-2	CSASPHPGNYGYTF	TGCAGCGCATCGCCCCACCCCGGTAACTATGGCTACACCTTC
NA	15	few	TRBV6-2/TRBV6-3	TRBJ1-2	CASSYGLEPNYGYTF	TGTGCCAGCAGTTACGGCCTCGAGCCGAACTATGGCTACACCTTC
TRBD2	13	NA	TRBV30	TRBJ2-7	CAWKTSVGYEQYF	TGTGCCTGGAAGACTAGCGTCGGTTACGAGCAGTACTTC
NA	15	few	TRBV9	TRBJ2-3	CASSVAFGVTDTQYF	TGTGCCAGCAGCGTAGCTTTCGGGGTCACAGATACGCAGTATTTT